This is a list of T cell receptor beta chains from one sample in a study of blood T cell repertoires in COVID-19. TCRdb keeps only in-frame clones here, not all; method: immunoSEQ multiplex PCR. The sample consists of fewer than 250,000 clones, about 85% of them appearing once. Sequencing was done on a sample of peripheral blood. These receptors came from a man in his forties or fifties with acute or convalescent COVID-19. CDR3s include the opening cysteine and the closing phenylalanine or tryptophan. The D gene is left open where the match is weak.

cdr3_aa | v_call | d_call | j_call
CASSIGDRAGANVLTF | TRBV19 | TRBD1 | TRBJ2-6
CASSQRQGPSGNTIYF | TRBV5-4 | TRBD1 | TRBJ1-3
CASSLAGQGAGSYEQYF | TRBV7-6 | TRBD1 | TRBJ2-7
CASYRELGQPQHF | TRBV2 | NA | TRBJ1-5
CASSFITSGGNEQFF | TRBV5-4 | TRBD2 | TRBJ2-1
CASSPDREDGYTF | TRBV18 | NA | TRBJ1-2
CASSQLAGATYEQYF | TRBV7-2 | TRBD2 | TRBJ2-7
CATSSQGQWDDTQYF | TRBV15 | NA | TRBJ2-3
CASSYEDRHPYNEQFF | TRBV6-6 | TRBD1 | TRBJ2-1
CACSTVGGGAPPYEQYF | TRBV11-2 | TRBD2 | TRBJ2-7
CASSQLTANTEAFF | TRBV6-5 | NA | TRBJ1-1
CASSQGGDRREKLFF | TRBV4-1 | TRBD1 | TRBJ1-4
CASSLGLSGGDEQFF | TRBV11-3 | TRBD2 | TRBJ2-1
CASSLVAGGPYEQYF | TRBV27 | TRBD2 | TRBJ2-7
CSVRSGAGSEQYF | TRBV29-1 | TRBD2 | TRBJ2-7
CASSQGFSGYTF | TRBV3-1/TRBV3-2 | NA | TRBJ1-2
CASSLGGVMNTEAFF | TRBV2 | NA | TRBJ1-1
CASSLGSRGLYGYTF | TRBV5-6 | TRBD1 | TRBJ1-2
CATSDISIDTQYF | TRBV24-1 | NA | TRBJ2-3
CASSSSENTEAFF | TRBV18 | NA | TRBJ1-1
CASSWSPLAADEQFF | TRBV11-2 | TRBD2 | TRBJ2-1
CASSPGDRPYEQYF | TRBV5-1 | TRBD1 | TRBJ2-7
CASLSNPGGTEAFF | TRBV5-1 | NA | TRBJ1-1
CASSLKRSDTQYF | TRBV6-5 | NA | TRBJ2-3
CASSYRDRGRSGYTF | TRBV6-5 | TRBD1 | TRBJ1-2
CASSLQLSRGEQYF | TRBV28 | NA | TRBJ2-7
CAWQGALGVAFF | TRBV30 | TRBD1 | TRBJ1-1
CASSLWESYEQYF | TRBV12-3/TRBV12-4 | NA | TRBJ2-7
CASSQLRLAGEETQYF | TRBV3-1/TRBV3-2 | TRBD2 | TRBJ2-5
CASSVGGTENYF | TRBV5-6 | NA | TRBJ2-7
CASRNSINQPQHF | TRBV19 | NA | TRBJ1-5
CSVLLSGNRNQPQHF | TRBV29-1 | NA | TRBJ1-5
CASSGLRGGTEAFF | TRBV9 | NA | TRBJ1-1
CASSQAYSWGDLFF | TRBV14 | NA | TRBJ2-1
CASSEATPAGVNTEAFF | TRBV6-1 | NA | TRBJ1-1
CASSQETGVPYEQYF | TRBV3-1/TRBV3-2 | NA | TRBJ2-7
CASSQAVRAPYEQFF | TRBV4-3 | NA | TRBJ2-1
CASTQVMNTEAFF | TRBV28 | NA | TRBJ1-1
CASSPPGTVHEAFF | TRBV6-2/TRBV6-3 | TRBD1 | TRBJ1-1
CSASSPNTGELFF | TRBV20-1 | NA | TRBJ2-2
CASSEGTGKDYGYTF | TRBV6-6 | TRBD1 | TRBJ1-2
CASSRLAEYNEQFF | TRBV6-5 | TRBD2 | TRBJ2-1
CASSVGGQFQPQHF | TRBV9 | TRBD1 | TRBJ1-5
CASSIGQGTDTQYF | TRBV7-9 | TRBD1 | TRBJ2-3
CASSLNFQGSREKQFF | TRBV7-2 | NA | TRBJ2-1
CASSQDLGRAYGYTF | TRBV3-1/TRBV3-2 | NA | TRBJ1-2
CASRRQGEIEEKLFF | TRBV2 | TRBD1 | TRBJ1-4
CASSRSDSPLHF | TRBV6-5 | NA | TRBJ1-6
CASSRGGGRYTGELFF | TRBV10-2 | NA | TRBJ2-2
CASSIQGTGGPPLHF | TRBV19 | TRBD1 | TRBJ1-6
CASSDRQGWNIQYF | TRBV2 | NA | TRBJ2-4
CASSSQGSSTDTQYF | TRBV5-1 | NA | TRBJ2-3
CASSLGQFYEQYF | TRBV7-9 | TRBD1 | TRBJ2-7
CASSLGTSGPDTQYF | TRBV5-1 | TRBD2 | TRBJ2-3
CASSPSDRGVRGYTF | TRBV25-1 | TRBD1 | TRBJ1-2